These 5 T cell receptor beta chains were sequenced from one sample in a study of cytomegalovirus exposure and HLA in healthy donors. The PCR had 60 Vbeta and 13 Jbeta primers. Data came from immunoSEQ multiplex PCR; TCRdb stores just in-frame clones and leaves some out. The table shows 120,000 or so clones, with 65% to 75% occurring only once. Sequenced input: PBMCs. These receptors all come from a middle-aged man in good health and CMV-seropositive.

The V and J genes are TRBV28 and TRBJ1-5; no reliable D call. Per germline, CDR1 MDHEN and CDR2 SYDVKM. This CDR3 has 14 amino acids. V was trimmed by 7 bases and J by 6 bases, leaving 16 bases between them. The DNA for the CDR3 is TGTGCCAGCATCTCATCGGGGTTTGCTCAGCCCCAGCATTTT. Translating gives CASISSGFAQPQHF.

The CDR3 DNA sequence: TGTGCTAGTGGTCCGGACAGTTTATATGGCTACACCTTC. Its translation is CASGPDSLYGYTF. V is TRBV12-5 and J is TRBJ1-2; D perhaps matches TRBD1 (6 bases). Trimming removed 5 bases from V and 5 bases from J, with 12 bases in between. The length of the CDR3 is 13 residues. The germline CDR1 and CDR2 sequences are LGHNT and FRNRAP.

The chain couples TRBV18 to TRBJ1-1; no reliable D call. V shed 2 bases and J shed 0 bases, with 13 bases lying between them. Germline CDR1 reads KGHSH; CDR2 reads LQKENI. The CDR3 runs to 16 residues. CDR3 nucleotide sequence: TGTGCCAGCTCACCAGGAGGGAGGCCGATGAACACTGAAGCTTTCTTT. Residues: CASSPGGRPMNTEAFF.

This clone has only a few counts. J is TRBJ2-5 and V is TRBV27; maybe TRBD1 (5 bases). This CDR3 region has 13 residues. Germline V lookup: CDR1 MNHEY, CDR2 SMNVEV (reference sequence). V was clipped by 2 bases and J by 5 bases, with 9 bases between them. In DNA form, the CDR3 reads TGTGCCAGCAGTTTAGACCCAGGGGAGACCCAGTACTTC. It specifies CASSLDPGETQYF.

This CDR3 reads CASSVVASGVYTGELFF. In nucleotides, the CDR3 is TGTGCCAGCAGCGTAGTGGCTAGCGGAGTTTATACCGGGGAGCTGTTTTTT. The rearrangement links TRBV9 to TRBJ2-2; 7 positions agree with TRBD2. This CDR3 is built from 17 residues. Trimming took 0 bases from V and 5 from J; bases not matched to a gene: 10. Germline CDR1 and CDR2: SGDLS and YYNGEE.